The 22 T cell receptor beta chains below all came from one sample that was sequenced in a study of cytomegalovirus exposure and HLA in healthy donors. TCRdb's table, derived via immunoSEQ multiplex PCR, lists solely in-frame clones and lacks some. The data show over 150,000 clones, 85% seen once. The material sequenced was PBMCs. The receptors originated from a man in his late teens or twenties in good health and CMV-seropositive.

The count of this clone is one. The V gene is TRBV28, the J gene TRBJ2-5; TRBD1 aligns across 7 bases. This CDR3 comprises 13 residues. CDR1 and CDR2 (germline): MDHEN, SYDVKM. Trimming cost V 6 bases and J 2 bases; bases outside gene matches: 3. The CDR3 here is CASRGTAQETQYF. For the CDR3, the DNA is TGTGCCAGCAGGGGGACAGCTCAAGAGACCCAGTACTTC.

The V gene is TRBV5-1, the J gene TRBJ2-3; TRBD2 matches at 8 bases. CDR3 length: 15 amino acids. Germline CDR1 reads SGHRS; CDR2 reads YFSETQ. Trimming at V came to 4 bases and at J to 4 bases, leaving 8 bases not matched to a gene. The CDR3 sequence is CASSTSGAGADTQYF. DNA for the CDR3: TGCGCCAGCAGCACCAGCGGAGCGGGAGCAGATACGCAGTATTTT.

This sequence joins TRBV4-1 and TRBJ1-3, with 7 bases matching TRBD1. Losses at the gene ends were 0 bases for V and 3 bases for J; bases not matched to a gene: 5. The CDR3 runs to 16 residues. Germline values: CDR1 MGHRA, CDR2 YSYEKL. CDR3 coding DNA: TGCGCCAGCAGCCAAGAAAGGGGGCATGATGGAAACACCATATATTTT. Its protein product is CASSQERGHDGNTIYF.

J is TRBJ2-1 and V is TRBV30; tentative D call: TRBD2 (6 bases). Germline lookup yields CDR1 GTSNPN and CDR2 SVGIG (reference sequence). Trimming pared 0 bases from V and 3 bases from J, leaving 12 bases between. The CDR3 covers 15 residues. The CDR3 DNA sequence: TGTGCCTGGAGTGTATCGGGGGATGTCTACAATGAGCAGTTCTTC. The encoded protein is CAWSVSGDVYNEQFF. Complete variable domain (other parts from reference TRBV30 and TRBJ2-1): SQTIHQWPATLVQPVGSPLSLECTVEGTSNPNLYWYRQAAGRGLQLLFYSVGIGQISSEVPQNLSASRPQDRQFILSSKKLLLSDSGFYLCAWSVSGDVYNEQFFGPGTRLTVL.

Concerning this clone itself: The same CDR3 is also encoded by other DNA sequences in this sample. The chain has TRBV27 and TRBJ1-1; a possible D gene is TRBD1 (5 bases). The CDR3 consists of 13 residues. V lost 3 bases to trimming and J lost 1 base, with 6 bases between them. Germline V gene lookup returns CDR1 MNHEY and CDR2 SMNVEV (reference sequence). The CDR3 DNA reads TGTGCCAGCAGTTTGCAGGGGAACACTGAAGCTTTCTTT. Translation: CASSLQGNTEAFF.

J is TRBJ2-7 and V is TRBV27; D is possibly TRBD2 (5 bases). Trimming took off 3 bases at V and 7 bases at J, with 22 bases between the two ends. CDR3 length equals 16 residues. Germline lookup yields CDR1 MNHEY and CDR2 SMNVEV (reference sequence). The CDR3 region is CASSLGVAPGSGEQYF. The CDR3 DNA reads as TGTGCCAGCAGTTTGGGTGTCGCCCCGGGGTCTGGGGAGCAGTACTTC.

About this clone itself: Other DNA variants within this sample encode the same CDR3. V usage is TRBV28 and J usage is TRBJ1-1, with D unresolved. With 6 bases removed from V and 5 bases from J, the gap between germline ends came to 16 bases. This CDR3 is 14 amino acids long. Per germline, CDR1 MDHEN and CDR2 SYDVKM. The CDR3 protein is CASSPDRGWTEAFF. In nucleotides, the CDR3 is TGTGCCAGCAGCCCGGACCGGGGATGGACTGAAGCTTTCTTT. Looking up the rest from reference TRBV28 and TRBJ1-1 gives the full variable domain: DVKVTQSSRYLVKRTGEKVFLECVQDMDHENMFWYRQDPGLGLRLIYFSYDVKMKEKGDIPEGYSVSREKKERFSLILESASTNQTSMYLCASSPDRGWTEAFFGQGTRLTVV.

The rearrangement joins TRBV7-2 to TRBJ1-2; 9 bases line up with TRBD1. CDR1 and CDR2 (germline): SGHTA, FQGNSA. Trimming removed 4 bases from V and 7 bases from J; junction bases left unmatched: 13. The CDR3 covers 16 residues. The CDR3 spells CASSSKGQGFFGGYTF. In nucleotides, the CDR3 is TGTGCCAGCAGCTCCAAGGGACAGGGTTTTTTCGGTGGCTACACCTTC.

The chain combines TRBV9 with TRBJ2-2, with D perhaps matching TRBD1 (6 bases). Germline loops: CDR1 SGDLS, CDR2 YYNGEE. V was pared by 3 bases and J by 2 bases, with 8 bases between. CDR3 size: 14 residues. The DNA of the CDR3 is TGTGCCAGCAGCGCGGGACAAAACACCGGGGAGCTGTTTTTT. It codes for CASSAGQNTGELFF.

This chain uses TRBV19 with TRBJ2-1, with TRBD2 identical over 10 bases. The length of the CDR3 is 14 residues. CDR1 LNHDA and CDR2 SQIVND come from the germline V gene (reference sequence). J was trimmed by 3 bases and V by 6 bases; bases with no gene match: 2. CDR3 nucleotide sequence: TGTGCCAGTAGCCGGACTAGCGGCTACAATGAGCAGTTCTTC. This encodes CASSRTSGYNEQFF.

The chain links TRBV12-5 to TRBJ2-1, with 8 bases aligning to TRBD1. V shed 0 bases and J 4 bases; nucleotides not matched to a gene: 8. Germline V gene sequence: CDR1 LGHNT, CDR2 FRNRAP. The CDR3 length is 17 residues. In DNA form, the CDR3 reads TGTGCTAGTGGTTTGGTAATCGGGACAGGTCCTTACAATGAGCAGTTCTTC. Its protein product is CASGLVIGTGPYNEQFF.

This clone was detected only a few times. The rearrangement links TRBV5-8 to TRBJ1-2; D not resolved. V lost 1 base and J 7 bases, leaving 11 bases between the germline ends. The CDR3 runs to 13 residues. In germline, CDR1 is SGHTS, CDR2 YDEGEE. The CDR3 DNA is TGTGCCAGCAGCTTGAAGCTGGTTAGTGGCTACACCTTC. Translated, it gives CASSLKLVSGYTF.

The genes are TRBV5-1 and TRBJ2-7, with TRBD2 matching over 8 bases. This CDR3 has 14 residues. Germline V gives CDR1 SGHRS, CDR2 YFSETQ. The V and J ends lost 2 bases and 2 bases, in that order; junction bases with no gene match: 3. The CDR3 spells CASSFSGVAYEQYF. The CDR3 coding sequence is TGCGCCAGCAGCTTTAGCGGGGTTGCCTACGAGCAGTACTTC.

This sequence joins TRBV28 and TRBJ1-4; D is ambiguous. The CDR3 totals 14 residues. CDR1 MDHEN and CDR2 SYDVKM come from the germline V gene. The V end lost 3 bases, the J end lost 0 bases, and 5 bases lay between the germline ends. The CDR3 is CASSFPATNEKLFF. The CDR3 DNA is TGTGCCAGCAGTTTCCCCGCAACTAATGAAAAACTGTTTTTT.

This clone was recorded only once. The rearrangement uses TRBV27 and TRBJ2-1; TRBD2 matches at 7 bases. Looked up from germline, CDR1 is MNHEY and CDR2 is SMNVEV (reference sequence). V dropped 3 bases and J dropped 4; count of bases not matched to a gene: 9. The CDR3 extends over 16 amino acids. The CDR3: CASSFSAGDQYNEQFF. The CDR3 DNA sequence: TGTGCCAGCAGTTTTAGTGCGGGGGATCAATACAATGAGCAGTTCTTC.

The chain has TRBV5-1 and TRBJ2-7; D perhaps matches TRBD1 (6 bases). The CDR3 extends over 14 amino acids. V was pared by 0 bases and J by 3 bases, with 10 bases between. Germline lookup yields CDR1 SGHRS and CDR2 YFSETQ. CDR3 coding DNA: TGCGCCAGCAGCTTGGACGGACAGAGCTACGAGCAGTACTTC. Its protein product is CASSLDGQSYEQYF.

The rearrangement joins TRBV5-1 to TRBJ2-5, with no clear D. The germline CDR1 and CDR2 sequences are SGHRS and YFSETQ. With 4 bases removed from V and 1 base from J, the gap between germline ends came to 11 bases. There are 14 residues in the CDR3. The CDR3 DNA sequence: TGCGCCAGCAGCGGAGTCAGCGTCCAAGAGACCCAGTACTTC. Protein: CASSGVSVQETQYF.

The chain joins TRBV2 to TRBJ2-5, with 8 bases identical to TRBD2. The trim removed 7 bases at V and 11 bases at J, leaving 12 bases unmatched. This CDR3 is built from 13 residues. Germline V CDR1 and CDR2: SNHLY, FYNNEI. CDR3 nucleotides: TGTGCCAGCATCGGGACTAGTTCGGGGGAGCAGTACTTC. It codes for CASIGTSSGEQYF.

The chain joins TRBV11-3 to TRBJ1-1; 7 positions agree with TRBD1. Germline CDR1 SGHNT, CDR2 YENEEA. V gave up 5 bases and J gave up 1 base; unmatched junction bases: 4. The CDR3 consists of 14 residues. The CDR3 region has the DNA TGTGCCAGCAGCCTGCGGACAGGGAACACTGAAGCTTTCTTT. It yields the protein CASSLRTGNTEAFF.

The chain is built from TRBV2 and TRBJ2-7; 11 bases map to TRBD2. The CDR3 is made up of 15 amino acids. With 5 bases clipped from V and 4 bases from J, the junction kept 7 bases outside the gene matches. From germline, CDR1 is SNHLY and CDR2 FYNNEI. CDR3 sequence: CASSLAGGFGYEQYF. The CDR3 DNA follows: TGTGCCAGCAGTCTAGCGGGAGGCTTCGGTTACGAGCAGTACTTC.

The chain has TRBV6-1 and TRBJ2-7, with 7 bases that match TRBD2. CDR3 length: 15 residues. The ends lost 5 bases at V and 5 bases at J; junction bases unmatched: 12. CDR1 is MNHNS and CDR2 is SASEGT in the germline V gene. The CDR3 is CASSTPGLGRDEQYF. CDR3 DNA sequence: TGTGCCAGCAGTACCCCGGGACTGGGGAGGGACGAGCAGTACTTC.

The chain links TRBV5-6 to TRBJ2-7; D not resolved. V dropped 2 bases and J dropped 0 bases, with 9 bases sitting between them. CDR1 is SGHDT, CDR2 YYEEEE, per germline. This CDR3 has 14 residues. CDR3 nucleotide sequence: TGTGCCAGCAGCTTAGAAGACACCTCCTACGAGCAGTACTTC. Residues: CASSLEDTSYEQYF.